The rows below give T cell receptor beta chains drawn from one sample of a study of cytomegalovirus exposure and HLA in healthy donors. The table came from immunoSEQ multiplex PCR; TCRdb's copy has only in-frame clones and leaves some out. The sample includes fewer than 60,000 clones, around 50% seen only once; the top ten take 12%. Input material: PBMCs. The origin of the receptors is a human donor in good health. Both conserved end residues are part of each CDR3. The D gene is left open where the match is weak. Clone size appears in some rows only: once, few, many, or a class for an expanded clone.

CDR3 protein,CDR3 DNA,D gene,CDR3 length,V gene,J gene,clone size
CASSPEALGELFF,TGTGCCAGCAGCCCCGAGGCCCTCGGGGAGCTGTTTTTT,-,13,TRBV7-9,TRBJ2-2,few
CASSYSPHLNTEAFF,TGTGCCAGCAGTTACTCCCCCCACTTGAACACTGAAGCTTTCTTT,-,15,TRBV6-5,TRBJ1-1,-
CATRFRDRVSLGYTF,TGTGCCACTCGATTCAGGGACAGGGTATCTTTAGGCTACACCTTC,TRBD1,15,TRBV19,TRBJ1-2,once
CASSPSLAGGTGELFF,TGTGCCAGCAGCCCCTCCTTAGCGGGGGGCACCGGGGAGCTGTTTTTT,TRBD2,16,TRBV7-9,TRBJ2-2,-
CSVGLHYGEDEKLFF,TGCAGCGTTGGACTTCATTACGGGGAAGATGAAAAACTGTTTTTT,-,15,TRBV29-1,TRBJ1-4,-
CASSINRDRFGLFF,TGTGCCAGCAGCATAAACCGGGACAGGTTCGGTCTGTTTTTT,TRBD1,14,TRBV13,TRBJ1-4,few
CATSRDKGLNEQFF,TGTGCCACCAGCAGAGATAAGGGGTTGAATGAGCAGTTCTTC,-,14,TRBV15,TRBJ2-1,-
CAWSFATEQFF,TGTGCCTGGAGTTTTGCTACTGAGCAGTTCTTC,-,11,TRBV30,TRBJ2-1,few
CASSYPVGTGIYGYPF,-,-,16,TRBV6-5,TRBJ1-2,-
CASSPRTSGAGDTQYF,TGTGCCAGCTCACCCCGGACTAGCGGGGCCGGAGATACGCAGTATTTT,TRBD2,16,TRBV18,TRBJ2-3,-
CASSQPGDTEAFF,TGCGCCAGCAGCCAACCAGGGGACACTGAAGCTTTCTTT,-,13,TRBV4-1,TRBJ1-1,few
CASSQYLSGEQFF,TGTGCCAGCAGCCAATACCTTAGCGGCGAGCAGTTCTTC,-,13,TRBV7-3,TRBJ2-1,-
CASSHHTGNTGELFF,TGCGCCAGCAGCCATCATACAGGGAACACCGGGGAGCTGTTTTTT,-,15,TRBV4-1,TRBJ2-2,-
CASSPHVAGAHPNTGELFF,TGTGCCAGCAGCCCTCACGTAGCGGGGGCCCACCCGAACACCGGGGAGCTGTTTTTT,TRBD2,19,TRBV7-8,TRBJ2-2,few
CASHRGSGANVLTF,TGTGCCAGCCACAGGGGTTCTGGGGCCAACGTCCTGACTTTC,TRBD1,14,TRBV6-5,TRBJ2-6,-
CAWTSSLTDTQYF,TGTGCCTGGACCTCGAGTCTCACAGATACGCAGTATTTT,-,13,TRBV30,TRBJ2-3,few
CPEGADINSNQPQHF,TGTCCCGAGGGGGCAGACATTAATAGCAATCAGCCCCAGCATTTT,TRBD1,15,TRBV27,TRBJ1-5,-
CAWRYPGQGSAGELFF,TGTGCCTGGAGATACCCGGGACAGGGATCCGCCGGGGAGCTGTTTTTT,TRBD1,16,TRBV30,TRBJ2-2,-
CASSGLAGGRDEQYF,TGTGCCAGCAGTGGACTAGCGGGGGGGCGGGACGAGCAGTACTTC,TRBD2,15,TRBV2,TRBJ2-7,-
CASSEKGNEKLFF,TGTGCCAGCAGTGAAAAGGGGAATGAAAAACTGTTTTTT,-,13,TRBV6-1,TRBJ1-4,once
CASSSISGANVLTF,TGTGCCAGCAGCTCCATCTCTGGGGCCAACGTCCTGACTTTC,-,14,TRBV7-2,TRBJ2-6,-
CASRSRVQETQYF,TGTGCCAGCAGAAGCAGGGTACAAGAGACCCAGTACTTC,-,13,TRBV2,TRBJ2-5,-
CASGLALGDRGNQPQHF,TGTGCTAGTGGTTTGGCCCTTGGGGACAGGGGAAATCAGCCCCAGCATTTT,TRBD1,17,TRBV12-5,TRBJ1-5,-
CASSPGGRGGYTF,TGTGCCAGCAGTCCAGGTGGCCGGGGGGGCTACACCTTC,-,13,TRBV25-1,TRBJ1-2,few